The next 28 T cell receptor beta chains were all read from a single sample in a study of blood T cell repertoires in COVID-19. The method was immunoSEQ multiplex PCR; TCRdb's version includes in-frame clones alone and lacks a portion of them. The sample lists about 120,000 clones, roughly 85% occurring once. The specimen was peripheral blood. The source of these receptors is a human donor in a cohort sampled during active COVID-19.

This clone was seen a few times. Other DNA sequences in the same sample also yield this CDR3. The V call is TRBV18, the J call TRBJ1-4; D not resolved. Germline V CDR1 and CDR2: KGHSH, LQKENI. This CDR3 is built from 15 residues. V lost 3 bases and J 3 bases, leaving 11 bases between the germline ends. CDR3 bases: TGTGCCAGCTCACCCGCAACCGGTTCTAATGAAAAACTGTTTTTT. This gives the protein CASSPATGSNEKLFF. Drawing the rest from reference TRBV18 and TRBJ1-4, the complete variable domain is NAGVMQNPRHLVRRRGQEARLRCSPMKGHSHVYWYRQLPEEGLKFMVYLQKENIIDESGMPKERFSAEFPKEGPSILRIQQVVRGDSAAYFCASSPATGSNEKLFFGSGTQLSVL.

J is TRBJ1-4 and V is TRBV19, with D unclear. The CDR3 has 13 residues. V gave up 5 bases and J gave up 6 bases, with 10 bases separating them. Germline CDR1 is LNHDA and CDR2 is SQIVND (reference sequence). This chain's CDR3 is CASSGPGYEKLFF. CDR3 in DNA: TGTGCCAGTAGTGGCCCCGGGTATGAAAAACTGTTTTTT.

V is TRBV19 and J is TRBJ1-2; TRBD1 agrees at 10 bases. Germline CDR1 reads LNHDA; CDR2 reads SQIVND (reference sequence). V shed 4 bases and J 11 bases; nucleotides not matched to a gene: 4. This CDR3 contains 12 residues. The CDR3 spells CASSTPGQGYTF. DNA for the CDR3: TGTGCCAGTAGTACCCCGGGACAGGGGTACACCTTC.

The chain has TRBV6-5 and TRBJ1-1; D is undetermined. Trimming removed 7 bases from V and 4 bases from J, with 10 bases in between. This CDR3 is 12 amino acids long. Per the germline V gene, CDR1 is MNHEY and CDR2 is SVGAGI. The CDR3: CASTKVGTEAFF. In nucleotides, the CDR3 is TGTGCCAGCACTAAAGTTGGCACTGAAGCTTTCTTT.

The chain employs TRBV3-1 (or the pseudogene TRBV3-2) and TRBJ2-1; 8 nucleotides align to TRBD2. The CDR3 consists of 14 residues. Germline lookup yields CDR1 LGHDT and CDR2 YNNKEL (reference sequence). Trimming removed 5 bases from V and 8 bases from J; junction bases left unmatched: 8. The CDR3 nucleotides read TGTGCCAGCAGCAAAAGCGGGGGTAGCGATGAGCAGTTCTTC. This sequence encodes CASSKSGGSDEQFF.

This chain uses TRBV12-5 with TRBJ2-1, with D tentatively TRBD1 (6 bases). Trimming took off 1 base at V and 1 base at J, with 8 bases between the two ends. Germline CDR1 is LGHNT and CDR2 is FRNRAP. The CDR3 spans 15 residues. The CDR3 DNA is TGTGCTAGTGGTTTGGGGACAGCGTCCTACAATGAGCAGTTCTTC. This encodes CASGLGTASYNEQFF.

The chain joins TRBV6-6 to TRBJ1-2; tentatively, D is TRBD1 (5 bases). The germline V and J ends were trimmed by 5 bases and 6 bases, with 7 bases remaining between them. The V gene's germline CDR1 is MNHNY and CDR2 SVGAGI (reference sequence). The CDR3 is made up of 11 amino acids. CDR3 nucleotides: TGTGCCAGCAGTGACAGAGATGGCTACACCTTC. Translated, it gives CASSDRDGYTF.

This clone was found once. The rearrangement uses TRBV29-1 and TRBJ1-5; 7 nucleotides align to TRBD1. Germline loops: CDR1 SQVTM, CDR2 ANQGSEA. V shed 5 bases and J 3 bases; nucleotides not matched to a gene: 7. This CDR3 comprises 14 residues. The CDR3 spells CSVLGTDYNQPQHF. CDR3 DNA sequence: TGCAGCGTTCTCGGGACAGATTACAATCAGCCCCAGCATTTT.

The chain employs TRBV6-1 and TRBJ1-5; D is unresolved. The CDR3 runs to 14 residues. Trimming shortened V by 2 bases and J by 1 base, and 6 bases separated the two germline ends. CDR1 is MNHNS and CDR2 is SASEGT in the germline V gene. The CDR3 bases are TGTGCCAGCAGTGAATACAGAAGCAATCAGCCCCAGCATTTT. Amino acids: CASSEYRSNQPQHF.

The CDR3: CASASGEIGNEQFF. In nucleotides, the CDR3 is TGCGCCAGCGCGAGCGGTGAAATAGGCAATGAGCAGTTCTTC. V gene TRBV5-1 combines with J gene TRBJ2-1; the D gene is possibly TRBD2 (5 bases). The germline V and J ends were trimmed by 7 bases and 6 bases, with 17 bases remaining between them. The CDR3 sequence is 14 residues long. Germline CDR1 and CDR2: SGHRS and YFSETQ.

The chain has TRBV4-1 and TRBJ1-6; D unclear. Germline V gene sequence: CDR1 MGHRA, CDR2 YSYEKL. The V end lost 4 bases, the J end lost 8 bases, and 9 bases lay between the germline ends. This CDR3 is built from 13 residues. This CDR3 reads CASSPYTDSPLHF. CDR3 nucleotide sequence: TGCGCCAGCAGCCCCTATACGGATTCACCCCTCCACTTT.

V is TRBV6-5 and J is TRBJ2-6; tentative D call: TRBD2 (6 bases). The CDR3 has 14 residues. Germline V gene lookup returns CDR1 MNHEY and CDR2 SVGAGI. Trimming removed 6 bases from V and 1 base from J, with 7 bases in between. CDR3 in DNA: TGTGCCAGCAGGGGACTTTCTGGGGCCAACGTCCTGACTTTC. Residues: CASRGLSGANVLTF.

The chain is built from TRBV24-1 and TRBJ2-7; no reliable D call. V was shortened by 4 bases and J by 4 bases, with 10 bases between the two germline ends. The CDR3 is 13 amino acids. Germline CDR1 reads KGHDR; CDR2 reads SFDVKD. The CDR3 spells CATSDSGRYEQYF. In DNA form, the CDR3 reads TGTGCCACCAGTGACTCAGGCAGATACGAGCAGTACTTC.

V usage is TRBV24-1 and J usage is TRBJ2-2; 10 bases match TRBD1. This CDR3 has 16 amino acids. Looked up from germline, CDR1 is KGHDR and CDR2 is SFDVKD. Trimming at V came to 4 bases and at J to 0 bases, leaving 1 base not matched to a gene. The CDR3 is CATSDGTGANTGELFF. CDR3 bases: TGTGCCACCAGTGACGGGACAGGGGCGAACACCGGGGAGCTGTTTTTT.

The chain has TRBV28 and TRBJ2-3; D perhaps matches TRBD1 (6 bases). The length of the CDR3 is 13 residues. Germline CDR1 MDHEN, CDR2 SYDVKM. Trimming left V 10 bases short and J 3 bases short, with 14 bases between. The CDR3 is CATSGVGTDTQYF. CDR3 sequence (DNA): TGTGCCACATCAGGGGTCGGGACAGATACGCAGTATTTT.

The rearrangement joins TRBV25-1 to TRBJ2-5; 8 bases agree with TRBD2. Germline CDR1 is MGHDK and CDR2 is SYGVNS. The V gene end was trimmed by 3 bases and the J gene end by 5 bases; junction bases not matched to a gene: 11. The CDR3 has 16 residues. Here the CDR3 DNA reads TGTGCCAGCAGTGATCTGGTCCGGGGGGGCAGGGAGACCCAGTACTTC. Its translation: CASSDLVRGGRETQYF.

The CDR3 DNA is TGTGCCAGTAGTATAGAGCCCAGGATGGGTGAGCAGTACTTC. Its protein is CASSIEPRMGEQYF. The chain couples TRBV19 to TRBJ2-7; D is unclear. The length of the CDR3 is 14 residues. V shed 0 bases and J shed 7 bases, with 13 bases lying between them. Germline lookup yields CDR1 LNHDA and CDR2 SQIVND (reference sequence).

V usage is TRBV7-8 and J usage is TRBJ2-6, with 8 positions matching TRBD1. Germline loops: CDR1 SGHVS, CDR2 FQNEAQ. V gave up 5 bases and J gave up 0 bases; unmatched junction bases: 9. This CDR3 is 18 amino acids long. DNA for the CDR3: TGTGCCAGCAGCCCTGGACAGGGAAAAGGCTCTGGGGCCAACGTCCTGACTTTC. Encoded protein: CASSPGQGKGSGANVLTF.

The chain joins TRBV5-6 to TRBJ1-2; D call uncertain. This CDR3 has 15 residues. With 0 bases removed from V and 8 bases from J, the gap between germline ends came to 17 bases. Germline loops: CDR1 SGHDT, CDR2 YYEEEE. The CDR3, as DNA: TGTGCCAGCAGCTTGGGGGAGGACCCTAAGCGGGGCTACACCTTC. Translating gives CASSLGEDPKRGYTF.

The genes are TRBV21-1 and TRBJ2-7; TRBD1 is taken as the D call from the table, unchecked against the DNA. TRBV21-1 is classified as a pseudogene. The CDR3 loop spans 18 amino acids. CDR3 sequence: CASSDHRGTGGDGYEQYF. CDR3 DNA sequence: TGTGCCAGCAGCGACCACCGCGGGACAGGGGGCGATGGTTACGAGCAGTACTTC.

The V gene is TRBV6-6, the J gene TRBJ2-7; D may be TRBD2 (6 bases). Trimming shortened V by 6 bases and J by 2 bases, and 14 bases separated the two germline ends. The CDR3 totals 14 residues. CDR1 is MNHNY, CDR2 SVGAGI, per germline (reference sequence). This chain's CDR3 is CASRDGRGTYEQYF. The CDR3 DNA reads as TGTGCCAGCAGAGATGGACGGGGGACCTACGAGCAGTACTTC.

V usage is TRBV7-3 and J usage is TRBJ2-3; D gene ambiguous. Germline V lookup: CDR1 SGHTA, CDR2 FQGTGA. V dropped 5 bases and J dropped 6 bases, with 9 bases sitting between them. The CDR3 length is 12 residues. CDR3 sequence (DNA): TGTGCCAGCAGCCCCAACGGGGATACGCAGTATTTT. This encodes CASSPNGDTQYF.

The V gene is TRBV12-3 or TRBV12-4, the J gene TRBJ2-5; TRBD1 might be the D (6 bases). V was trimmed by 3 bases and J by 5 bases, leaving 10 bases between them. The CDR3 contains 13 residues. CDR3 residues: CASSFQGHETQYF. The CDR3 DNA sequence: TGTGCCAGCAGTTTCCAGGGGCACGAGACCCAGTACTTC.

The chain couples TRBV24-1 to TRBJ1-1; 10 bases agree with TRBD1. The CDR3 runs 13 residues. The trim removed 4 bases at V and 11 bases at J, leaving 6 bases unmatched. Germline V gives CDR1 KGHDR, CDR2 SFDVKD. The CDR3 DNA reads TGTGCCACCAGTGAGACAGGGGGCACCGGTGCTTTCTTT. As protein: CATSETGGTGAFF.

J is TRBJ2-7 and V is TRBV9; a possible D gene is TRBD1 (6 bases). CDR1 SGDLS and CDR2 YYNGEE come from the germline V gene. The CDR3 extends over 16 amino acids. Between the trimmed V and J ends, which lost 3 bases and 7 bases, there was a span of 23 bases. CDR3 loop: CASSDRASRPVTEQYF. Here the CDR3 DNA reads TGTGCCAGCAGCGACAGGGCTTCCCGTCCCGTTACTGAGCAGTACTTC.

The rearrangement links TRBV28 to TRBJ2-3, with D hard to call. CDR3 length equals 17 residues. Trimming removed 8 bases at V and 2 bases at J, with 23 bases between. Germline V gene data show CDR1 as MDHEN and CDR2 as SYDVKM. This CDR3 is CASPPKLILAPTDTQYF. In DNA, the CDR3 is TGTGCCAGCCCGCCCAAACTCATATTAGCCCCCACAGATACGCAGTATTTT.

This clone was counted a single time. The chain carries TRBV7-9 and TRBJ1-5; D is possibly TRBD1 (6 bases). This CDR3 is 13 amino acids long. Germline V CDR1 and CDR2: SEHNR, FQNEAQ (reference sequence). Between the trimmed V and J ends, which lost 3 bases and 4 bases, there was a span of 7 bases. This CDR3 is CASSLTGNQPQHF. The CDR3 DNA reads as TGTGCCAGCAGCTTGACAGGTAATCAGCCCCAGCATTTT.

The CDR3 DNA reads TGTGCCAGCGGGACAGGGAGTCTGGAGACCCAGTACTTC. Encoded protein: CASGTGSLETQYF. This chain joins TRBV25-1 and TRBJ2-5; 9 nucleotides agree with TRBD1. Germline CDR1 and CDR2: MGHDK and SYGVNS. This CDR3 has 13 residues. V was pared by 8 bases and J by 5 bases, with 6 bases of the junction left unmatched. Combining the CDR3 with reference TRBV25-1 and TRBJ2-5 gives the whole variable domain EADIYQTPRYLVIGTGKKITLECSQTMGHDKMYWYQQDPGMELHLIHYSYGVNSTEKGDLSSESTVSRIRTEHFPLTLESARPSHTSQYLCASGTGSLETQYFGPGTRLLVL.